Listed here is a single T cell receptor (beta chain). This clone showed up just a few times. No cognate antigen has been identified for it. Base qualities are not provided; no much larger clone lies one nucleotide away. These data come from a study of a mutant IDH1 vaccine in newly diagnosed glioma listed by TCRdb under 2021. A note on the overall study: Eight vaccinations were administered to patients in weeks 1, 3, 5, 7, 11, 15, 19 and 23, corresponding to visits V03 through V10. Vaccination was initiated 4-6 weeks after radiotherapy alone, or concurrently with temozolomide cycles in the chemotherapy-containing groups. Of the 32 patients who were treated, approximately 60% were male and around 38% were female, and the mean age was approximately 40 years. Before enrollment, patients had received standard therapy of radiotherapy alone, temozolomide alone, or radiochemotherapy with temozolomide; most received the combination. Peripheral blood was collected at six visits: V03 (baseline), V05, V07, V10, V12 and V13. Longitudinal TCRB deep sequencing was performed for some 25 treated patients wherever samples were available for exploratory analyses.

The time point label, as the study defines it: week 11, during vaccination. A 20-mer mutant IDH1 peptide at 300 micrograms in Montanide made up each vaccine dose, which was injected subcutaneously together with topical imiquimod. Newly diagnosed WHO grade 3 or 4 IDH1-mutant astrocytomas showing loss of nuclear ATRX were present in the donors. The samples were drawn from NOA16, a multicentre, single-arm, open-label phase I trial in Germany that tested a mutant IDH1 peptide vaccine in humans for the first time. The DNeasy Blood and Tissue Kit was used to extract genomic DNA from EDTA blood for TCRB sequencing. Libraries came from the immunoSEQ multiplex PCR assay. Rearranged TCR beta chain sequences were amplified using the hsTCRB Kit according to the manufacturer's protocol. TCRB libraries were sequenced on an Illumina MiSeq. For the original study's pipeline: Demultiplexing, trimming and gene mapping were performed with the kit vendor's proprietary platform. In TCRdb, the immuneACCESS table is reduced to in-frame sequences with V and J assigned. These tables do not hold every clone; where another copy was compared, an unresolved V gene accounts for under half, and the others remain unexplained. The V and J calls and clone size are taken from that table; D and trimming were inferred from the DNA. The sample profile shows about 64,000 clones; around 84% of them were found once. The ten biggest clones cover 9% to 10% of the sample.

The paper's findings and limits, for the study overall: Pseudoprogression seemed to be unrelated to changes in the top peripheral T cell clonotypes found by TCRB sequencing. The authors stated that sample limitations prevented analyses of patient blood samples from being reproduced. Immune responses induced by the vaccine were seen in more than 85% of patients across multiple MHC alleles. Availability determined which PBMC samples were chosen for TCRB deep sequencing.

From the cysteine up to the phenylalanine, the CDR3 has a length of 14 residues. The read is trimmed to its CDR3 DNA, 42 bases read in frame from base 1. V was cut back by 2 bases and J by 1 base, leaving a gap of 6 bases between them. The germline V gene encodes CDR1 SGHTS and CDR2 YDEGEE. Specimen: PBMCs, collected from a glioma patient whose treatment included an IDH1 peptide vaccine. The origin of this receptor is a woman aged 45-65 years with glioma. The chain is encoded by TRBV5-8 joined to TRBJ2-2, with the D gene not clear enough to name. For the CDR3, the sequence is CASSFSGNTGELFF. The DNA sequence reads TGTGCCAGCAGCTTTTCAGGGAACACCGGGGAGCTGTTTTTT.